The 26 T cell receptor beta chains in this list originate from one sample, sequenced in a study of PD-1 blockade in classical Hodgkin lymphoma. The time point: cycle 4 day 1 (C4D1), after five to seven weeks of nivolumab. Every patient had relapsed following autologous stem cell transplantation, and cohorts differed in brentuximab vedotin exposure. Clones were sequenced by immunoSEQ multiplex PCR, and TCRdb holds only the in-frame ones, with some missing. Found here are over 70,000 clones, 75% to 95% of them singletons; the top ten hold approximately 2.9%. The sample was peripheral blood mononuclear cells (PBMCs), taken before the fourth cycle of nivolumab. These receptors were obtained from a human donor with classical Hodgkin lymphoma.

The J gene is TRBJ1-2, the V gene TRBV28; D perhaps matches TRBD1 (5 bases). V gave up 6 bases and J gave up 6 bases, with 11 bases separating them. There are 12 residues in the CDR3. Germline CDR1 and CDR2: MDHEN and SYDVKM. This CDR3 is CASRGLKHGYTF. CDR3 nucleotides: TGTGCCAGCAGGGGGCTGAAGCATGGCTACACCTTC.

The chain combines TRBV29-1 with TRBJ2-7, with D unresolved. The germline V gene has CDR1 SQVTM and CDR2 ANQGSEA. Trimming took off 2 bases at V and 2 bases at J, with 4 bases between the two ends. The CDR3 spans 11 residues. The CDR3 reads CSVEQTYEQYF. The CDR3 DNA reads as TGCAGCGTTGAACAGACCTACGAGCAGTACTTC.

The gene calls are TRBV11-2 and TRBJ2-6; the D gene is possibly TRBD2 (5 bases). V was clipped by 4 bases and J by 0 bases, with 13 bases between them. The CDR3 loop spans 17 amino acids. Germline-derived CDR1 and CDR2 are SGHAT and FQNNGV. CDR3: CASSSPRAASGANVLTF. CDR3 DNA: TGTGCCAGCAGCTCCCCAAGAGCGGCCTCTGGGGCCAACGTCCTGACTTTC.

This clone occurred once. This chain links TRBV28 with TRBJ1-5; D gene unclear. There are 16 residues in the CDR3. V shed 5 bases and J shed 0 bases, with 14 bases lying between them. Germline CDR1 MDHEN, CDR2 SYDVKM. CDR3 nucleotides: TGTGCCAGCAGTGCACCGACGAGGGATAGCAATCAGCCCCAGCATTTT. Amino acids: CASSAPTRDSNQPQHF.

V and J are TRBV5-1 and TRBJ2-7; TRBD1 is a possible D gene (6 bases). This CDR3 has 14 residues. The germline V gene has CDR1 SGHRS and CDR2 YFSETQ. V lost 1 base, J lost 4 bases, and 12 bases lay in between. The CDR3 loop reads CASSLKVGGYEQYF. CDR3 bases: TGCGCCAGCAGCTTGAAGGTAGGGGGTTACGAGCAGTACTTC. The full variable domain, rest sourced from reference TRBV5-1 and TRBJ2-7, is KAGVTQTPRYLIKTRGQQVTLSCSPISGHRSVSWYQQTPGQGLQFLFEYFSETQRNKGNFPGRFSGRQFSNSRSEMNVSTLELGDSALYLCASSLKVGGYEQYFGPGTRLTVT.

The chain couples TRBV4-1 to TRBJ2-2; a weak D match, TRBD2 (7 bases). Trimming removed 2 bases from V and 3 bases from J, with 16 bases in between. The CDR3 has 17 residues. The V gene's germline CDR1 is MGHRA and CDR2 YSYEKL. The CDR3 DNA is TGCGCCAGCAGCCAACCCGAGGGAGGGGGAGACACCGGGGAGCTGTTTTTT. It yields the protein CASSQPEGGGDTGELFF.

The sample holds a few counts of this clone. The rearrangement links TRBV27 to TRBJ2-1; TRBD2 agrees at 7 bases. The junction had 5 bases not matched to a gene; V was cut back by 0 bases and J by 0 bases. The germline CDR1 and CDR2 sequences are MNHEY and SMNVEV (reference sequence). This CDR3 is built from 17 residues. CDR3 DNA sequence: TGTGCCAGCAGTTTATCGGGGCCTAGCGGCTCCTACAATGAGCAGTTCTTC. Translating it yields CASSLSGPSGSYNEQFF.

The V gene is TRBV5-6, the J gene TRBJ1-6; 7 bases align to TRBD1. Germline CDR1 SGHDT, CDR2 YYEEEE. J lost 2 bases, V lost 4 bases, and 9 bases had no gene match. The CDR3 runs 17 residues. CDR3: CASSLRTGYAYNSPLHF. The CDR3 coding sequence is TGTGCCAGCAGCCTCCGGACAGGCTACGCCTATAATTCACCCCTCCACTTT.

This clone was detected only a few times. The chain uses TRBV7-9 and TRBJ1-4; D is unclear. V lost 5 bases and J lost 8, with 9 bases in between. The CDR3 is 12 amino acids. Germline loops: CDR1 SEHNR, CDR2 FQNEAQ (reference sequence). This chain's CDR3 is CASSPVGEKLFF. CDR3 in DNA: TGTGCCAGCAGCCCGGTGGGGGAAAAACTGTTTTTT.

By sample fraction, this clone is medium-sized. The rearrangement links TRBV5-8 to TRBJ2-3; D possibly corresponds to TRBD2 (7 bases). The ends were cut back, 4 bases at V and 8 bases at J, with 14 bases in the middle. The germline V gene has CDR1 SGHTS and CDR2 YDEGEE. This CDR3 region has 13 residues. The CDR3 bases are TGTGCCAGCAGCGAGGGGGGGGTGCGTACGCAGTATTTT. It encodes CASSEGGVRTQYF.

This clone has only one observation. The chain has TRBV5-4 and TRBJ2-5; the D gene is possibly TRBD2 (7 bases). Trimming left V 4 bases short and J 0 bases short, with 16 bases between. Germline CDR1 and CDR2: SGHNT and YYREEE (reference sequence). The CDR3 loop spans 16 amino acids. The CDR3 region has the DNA TGTGCCAGCAGCCCCATGAGGGGGGGGAACCAAGAGACCCAGTACTTC. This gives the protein CASSPMRGGNQETQYF. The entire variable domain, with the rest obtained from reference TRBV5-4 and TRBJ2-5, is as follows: ETGVTQSPTHLIKTRGQQVTLRCSSQSGHNTVSWYQQALGQGPQFIFQYYREEENGRGNFPPRFSGLQFPNYSSELNVNALELDDSALYLCASSPMRGGNQETQYFGPGTRLLVL.

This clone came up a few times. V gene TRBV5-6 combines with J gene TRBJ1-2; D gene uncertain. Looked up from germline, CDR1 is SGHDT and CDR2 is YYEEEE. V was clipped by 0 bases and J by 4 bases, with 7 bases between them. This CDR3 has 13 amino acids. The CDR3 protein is CASSLADGYGYTF. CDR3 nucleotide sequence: TGTGCCAGCAGCTTGGCCGACGGCTATGGCTACACCTTC.

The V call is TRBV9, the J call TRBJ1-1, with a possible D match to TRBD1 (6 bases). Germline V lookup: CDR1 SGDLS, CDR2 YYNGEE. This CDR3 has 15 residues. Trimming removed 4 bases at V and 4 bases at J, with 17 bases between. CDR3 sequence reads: CASSLRGGVGTEAFF. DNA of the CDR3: TGTGCCAGCAGCTTAAGAGGGGGGGTTGGCACTGAAGCTTTCTTT.

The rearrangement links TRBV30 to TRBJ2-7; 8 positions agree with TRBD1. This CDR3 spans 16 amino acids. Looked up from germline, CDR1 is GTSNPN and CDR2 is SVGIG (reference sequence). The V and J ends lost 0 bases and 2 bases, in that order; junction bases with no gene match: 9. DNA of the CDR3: TGTGCCTGGAGTGTTCCCGACAGGGGAGTGGCCTACGAGCAGTACTTC. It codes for CAWSVPDRGVAYEQYF.

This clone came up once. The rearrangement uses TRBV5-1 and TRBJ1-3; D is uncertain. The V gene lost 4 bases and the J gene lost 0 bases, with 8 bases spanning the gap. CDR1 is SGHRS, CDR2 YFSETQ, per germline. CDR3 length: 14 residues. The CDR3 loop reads CASSPISSGNTIYF. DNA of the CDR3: TGCGCCAGCAGCCCCATAAGCTCTGGAAACACCATATATTTT.

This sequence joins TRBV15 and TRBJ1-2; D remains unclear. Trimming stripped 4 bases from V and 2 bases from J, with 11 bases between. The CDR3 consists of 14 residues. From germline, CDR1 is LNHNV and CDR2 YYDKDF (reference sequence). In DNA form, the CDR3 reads TGTGCCACCAGCACCGGGCGGGAGAACTATGGCTACACCTTC. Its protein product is CATSTGRENYGYTF.

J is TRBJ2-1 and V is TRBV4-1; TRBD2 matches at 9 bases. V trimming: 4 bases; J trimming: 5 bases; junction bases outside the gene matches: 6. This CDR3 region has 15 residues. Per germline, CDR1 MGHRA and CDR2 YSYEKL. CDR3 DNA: TGCGCCAGCAGCCTGGGAGCGGGGGGTCACAATGAGCAGTTCTTC. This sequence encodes CASSLGAGGHNEQFF.

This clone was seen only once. This CDR3 reads CASSVALLAGEETQYF. The CDR3 region has the DNA TGTGCCAGCAGCGTAGCTCTGCTAGCGGGAGAAGAGACCCAGTACTTC. This chain uses TRBV9 with TRBJ2-5; 10 bases match TRBD2. Looked up from germline, CDR1 is SGDLS and CDR2 is YYNGEE. CDR3 size: 16 residues. The ends lost 0 bases at V and 3 bases at J; junction bases unmatched: 5. Variable domain in full (rest from reference TRBV9 and TRBJ2-5): DSGVTQTPKHLITATGQRVTLRCSPRSGDLSVYWYQQSLDQGLQFLIQYYNGEERAKGNILERFSAQQFPDLHSELNLSSLELGDSALYFCASSVALLAGEETQYFGPGTRLLVL.

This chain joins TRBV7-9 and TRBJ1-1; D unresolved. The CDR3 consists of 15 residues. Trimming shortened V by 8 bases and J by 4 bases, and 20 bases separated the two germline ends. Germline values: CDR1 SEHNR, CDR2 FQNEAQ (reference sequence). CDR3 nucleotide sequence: TGTGCCAGCTCCCCGCTGGGGATTCGGGGCACTGAAGCTTTCTTT. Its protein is CASSPLGIRGTEAFF.

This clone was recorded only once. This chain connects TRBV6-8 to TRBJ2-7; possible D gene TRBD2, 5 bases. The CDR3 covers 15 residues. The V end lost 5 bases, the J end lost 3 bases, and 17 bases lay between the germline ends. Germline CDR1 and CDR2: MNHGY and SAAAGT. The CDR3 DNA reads TGTGCCAGCAGTGCTAGTGGGAGAGGAAACTACGAGCAGTACTTC. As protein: CASSASGRGNYEQYF.

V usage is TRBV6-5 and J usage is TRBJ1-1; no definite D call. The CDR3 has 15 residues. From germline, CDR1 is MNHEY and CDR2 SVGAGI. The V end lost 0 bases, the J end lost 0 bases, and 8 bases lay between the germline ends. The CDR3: CASSYSPRLNTEAFF. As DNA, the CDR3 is TGTGCCAGCAGTTACTCGCCCAGGCTGAACACTGAAGCTTTCTTT.

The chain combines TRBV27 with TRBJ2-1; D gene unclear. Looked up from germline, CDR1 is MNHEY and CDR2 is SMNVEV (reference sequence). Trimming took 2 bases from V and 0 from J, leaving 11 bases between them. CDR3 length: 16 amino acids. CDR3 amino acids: CASSLGRASSYNEQFF. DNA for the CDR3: TGTGCCAGCAGTTTAGGTCGGGCAAGCTCCTACAATGAGCAGTTCTTC.

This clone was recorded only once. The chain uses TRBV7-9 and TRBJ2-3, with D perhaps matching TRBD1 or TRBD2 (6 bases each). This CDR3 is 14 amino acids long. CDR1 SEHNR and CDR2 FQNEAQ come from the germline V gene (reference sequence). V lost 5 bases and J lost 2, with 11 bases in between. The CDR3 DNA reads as TGTGCCAGCAGCAAAAGGGGGGCCACAGATACGCAGTATTTT. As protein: CASSKRGATDTQYF.

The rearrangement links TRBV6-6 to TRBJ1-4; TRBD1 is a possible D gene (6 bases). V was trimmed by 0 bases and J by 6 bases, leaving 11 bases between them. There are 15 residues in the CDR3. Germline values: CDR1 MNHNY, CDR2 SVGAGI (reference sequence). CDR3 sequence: CASSYSQGRDEKLFF. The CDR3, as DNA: TGTGCCAGCAGTTACTCACAGGGTCGGGATGAAAAACTGTTTTTT.

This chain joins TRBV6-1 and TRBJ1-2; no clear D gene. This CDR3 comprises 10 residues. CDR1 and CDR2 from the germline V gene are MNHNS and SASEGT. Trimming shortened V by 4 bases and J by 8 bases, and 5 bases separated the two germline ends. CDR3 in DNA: TGTGCCAGCAGTGGTGGGGGCTACACCTTC. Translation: CASSGGGYTF.

In nucleotides, the CDR3 is TGTGCCAGCAGCCAGGGGACTAACCCAGATACGCAGTATTTT. This translates into CASSQGTNPDTQYF. This sequence joins TRBV4-2 and TRBJ2-3; 7 bases are a match to TRBD2. The CDR3 is 14 residues long. Germline trimming cut 3 bases from V and 4 bases from J; bases unmatched to any gene: 4. Per germline, CDR1 LGHNA and CDR2 YNFKEQ.